The rows below give T cell receptor beta chains drawn from one sample of a study of cytomegalovirus exposure and HLA in healthy donors. Measured with immunoSEQ multiplex PCR; TCRdb has only the in-frame clones, and not every one. The table lists over 110,000 clones, around four fifths of them singletons. Sequencing was carried out using PBMCs. These receptors were obtained from a male donor in good health and CMV-seropositive. Both conserved end residues are part of each CDR3. The order of the fields is D gene, V gene, CDR3 length, clone size, J gene, CDR3 protein, CDR3 DNA. The D gene is left open where the match is weak. Some rows mark clone size as missing; the rest say once, few, many or name a class of expanded clone.

D: TRBD1; V: TRBV27; length: 15; size: -; J: TRBJ1-2; CDR3: CASSPRTGFIYGYTF; DNA: TGTGCCAGCAGTCCGCGGACAGGGTTTATCTATGGCTACACCTTC
D: -; V: TRBV11-2; length: 11; size: -; J: TRBJ2-5; CDR3: CASSLKENQYF; DNA: TGTGCCAGCAGCTTGAAAGAGAACCAGTACTTC
D: -; V: TRBV7-2; length: 17; size: -; J: TRBJ2-3; CDR3: CASSLNPGGPVTDTQYF; DNA: TGTGCCAGCAGCTTAAATCCCGGGGGGCCGGTTACAGATACGCAGTATTTT
D: -; V: TRBV5-8; length: 14; size: -; J: TRBJ1-2; CDR3: CASSPGLRGYGYTF; DNA: TGTGCCAGCAGCCCAGGACTGAGAGGATATGGCTACACCTTC
D: TRBD1; V: TRBV6-1; length: 15; size: -; J: TRBJ1-5; CDR3: CATLKATGGFQPQHF; DNA: TGTGCCACCCTAAAGGCCACAGGGGGGTTTCAGCCCCAGCATTTT
D: TRBD2; V: TRBV5-1; length: 14; size: -; J: TRBJ2-1; CDR3: CASSLGGDYNGQFF; DNA: TGCGCCAGCAGCTTGGGTGGGGACTACAATGGGCAGTTCTTC
D: TRBD1; V: TRBV29-1; length: 13; size: once; J: TRBJ2-7; CDR3: CSVALGTGDEQYF; DNA: TGCAGCGTAGCCCTAGGGACAGGGGACGAGCAGTACTTC
D: -; V: TRBV6-5; length: 14; size: -; J: TRBJ2-4; CDR3: CASSPGLAKNIQYF; DNA: TGTGCCAGCAGCCCTGGACTAGCCAAAAACATTCAGTACTTC
D: -; V: TRBV11-2; length: 15; size: -; J: TRBJ2-6; CDR3: CASSLDSSGANVLTF; DNA: TGTGCCAGCAGCTTGGACAGCTCTGGGGCCAACGTCCTGACTTTC
D: TRBD1; V: TRBV29-1; length: 13; size: -; J: TRBJ2-5; CDR3: CSAQDRAGETQYF; DNA: TGCAGCGCCCAGGACAGGGCCGGGGAGACCCAGTACTTC
D: -; V: TRBV7-6; length: 16; size: -; J: TRBJ1-3; CDR3: CASSLFGGSSGNTIYF; DNA: TGTGCCAGCAGCTTATTTGGCGGATCCTCTGGAAACACCATATATTTT
D: TRBD1; V: TRBV9; length: 15; size: -; J: TRBJ1-2; CDR3: CASSARQGMGYGYTF; DNA: TGTGCCAGCAGCGCCAGACAGGGAATGGGCTATGGCTACACCTTC
D: -; V: TRBV6-6; length: 14; size: -; J: TRBJ1-1; CDR3: CASSYPERGTEAFF; DNA: TGTGCCAGCAGTTACCCGGAGCGGGGGACTGAAGCTTTCTTC
D: TRBD1; V: TRBV6-5; length: 13; size: -; J: TRBJ2-2; CDR3: CASKDRGRRELFF; DNA: TGTGCCAGCAAGGACAGGGGTAGGAGGGAGCTGTTTTTT
D: TRBD1; V: TRBV19; length: 14; size: -; J: TRBJ1-2; CDR3: CASSIRTGNYGYTF; DNA: TGTGCCAGTAGTATCCGGACAGGCAACTATGGCTACACCTTC
D: -; V: TRBV27; length: 11; size: -; J: TRBJ2-7; CDR3: CASSQGYKQYF; DNA: TGTGCCAGCAGTCAGGGTTACAAGCAGTACTTC
D: TRBD1; V: TRBV6-6; length: 13; size: -; J: TRBJ2-3; CDR3: CASIAGTADTQYF; DNA: TGTGCCAGCATCGCCGGGACAGCAGATACGCAGTATTTT
D: -; V: TRBV6-6; length: 16; size: -; J: TRBJ1-5; CDR3: CASSYSSGDTKQPQHF; DNA: TGTGCCAGCAGTTACTCGAGCGGGGACACCAAACAGCCCCAGCATTTT
D: TRBD2; V: TRBV2; length: 14; size: -; J: TRBJ2-2; CDR3: CASSRTSGAGELFF; DNA: TGTGCCAGCAGTCGGACTAGCGGGGCCGGGGAGCTGTTTTTT
D: -; V: TRBV1; length: 17; size: -; J: TRBJ2-1; CDR3: CTSSQAPGLASYNEQFF; DNA: TGCACCAGCAGCCAAGCGCCGGGACTAGCGTCCTACAATGAGCAGTTCTTC
D: -; V: TRBV27; length: 14; size: -; J: TRBJ2-7; CDR3: CASSPLAGPYEQYF; DNA: TGTGCCAGCAGTCCTTTGGCGGGCCCCTACGAGCAGTACTTC
D: TRBD1; V: TRBV5-1; length: 13; size: -; J: TRBJ1-2; CDR3: CASSLVATGECEF; DNA: TGCGCCAGCAGCTTGGTGGCGACAGGGGAGTGTGAGTTC
D: TRBD2; V: TRBV15; length: 14; size: once; J: TRBJ2-7; CDR3: CATSREAGAHEQYF; DNA: TGTGCCACCAGCAGAGAGGCGGGAGCCCACGAGCAGTACTTC
D: -; V: TRBV2; length: 15; size: -; J: TRBJ2-7; CDR3: CASSEFAIGGGEQYF; DNA: TGTGCCAGCAGTGAATTCGCGATAGGGGGTGGAGAGCAGTACTTC